The source of this TCR beta chain is a study of OX40 agonist ivuxolimab in advanced cancers. On the study more broadly: Ivuxolimab is a fully human IgG2 antibody that activates OX40 (CD134). Three patients, one with hepatocellular carcinoma and two with cutaneous melanoma, achieved partial responses.

This CDR3 is 14 amino acids long. V lost 2 bases and J lost 0, with 8 bases in between. Germline V gene data show CDR1 as PRHDT and CDR2 as FYEKMQ (reference sequence). As to this clone: Its antigen is not identified.

Study observations and caveats: Low normalized T-cell clonal expansion was also seen in some nonresponders.

The repertoire was sequenced with immunoSEQ multiplex PCR; TCRdb's copy has only in-frame clones and lacks some. In the table there are around 65,000 clones, about 92% of which are singletons. Any history of autoimmune disease or systemic immunosuppression disqualified patients. The chain is built from TRBV13 and TRBJ2-7, with D unresolved. The sample consisted of CD4+ or CD8+ T cells sorted from blood, taken in a trial of the OX40 agonist ivuxolimab. This sequence originates from an adult with an advanced solid tumor such as melanoma, head and neck, liver or kidney cancer. The CDR3 loop is CASSLTLNSYEQYF. CDR3 DNA sequence: TGTGCCAGCAGCTTAACTCTCAACTCCTACGAGCAGTACTTC.